Listed below are T cell receptor beta chains from one sample, sequenced in a study of blood T cell repertoires in COVID-19. TCRdb's copy holds only in-frame clones and misses some; the assay was immunoSEQ multiplex PCR. The sample carries fewer than 70,000 clones, 80% to 95% recorded once. The sequenced sample consisted of peripheral blood. These receptors were obtained from a man aged 45 to 65 with active COVID-19. Both conserved end residues are part of each CDR3. The order of the fields is D gene, J gene, V gene, clone size, CDR3 protein, CDR3 DNA. The D gene is left open where the match is weak. Not every row has a clone size; where given, it reads once, few, many or a size class.

>.|TRBJ2-1|TRBV5-3|.
CARSLVCGSDRLYNEQFF
TGTGCCAGAAGCTTGGTTTGCGGAAGCGACCGGCTCTACAATGAGCAGTTCTTC
>TRBD1|TRBJ2-7|TRBV5-4|.
CASSFGQGGSHF
TGTGCCAGCAGCTTCGGACAGGGTGGTTCTCACTTC
>.|TRBJ2-7|TRBV28|.
CASSSNRVYEQYF
TGTGCCAGCAGTTCCAACAGGGTCTACGAGCAGTACTTC
>TRBD1|TRBJ2-4|TRBV4-2|.
CASSQGGQGRAKNIQYF
TGTGCCAGCAGCCAGGGGGGACAGGGGAGAGCCAAAAACATTCAGTACTTC
>TRBD1|TRBJ2-3|TRBV6-2/TRBV6-3|.
CASSTGTDTDTQYF
TGTGCCAGCAGTACGGGGACAGACACAGATACGCAGTATTTT
>.|TRBJ2-5|TRBV4-2|.
CASSQDAQHPTQYF
TGTGCCAGCAGCCAAGATGCCCAACACCCGACCCAGTACTTC
>.|TRBJ1-2|TRBV5-1|.
CASSNPQGDYGYTF
TGCGCCAGCTCCAACCCACAGGGAGACTATGGCTACACCTTC
>.|TRBJ1-2|TRBV21-1|.
CASSKALRGANYGYTF
TGTGCCAGCAGCAAAGCGCTCCGGGGGGCAAACTATGGCTACACCTTC
>.|TRBJ2-5|TRBV7-8|.
CASSLGRLETQYF
TGTGCCAGCAGCTTAGGGCGACTGGAGACCCAGTACTTC
>.|TRBJ2-4|TRBV3-1/TRBV3-2|.
CASSQRLDGDIQYF
TGTGCCAGCAGCCAACGACTAGACGGTGACATTCAGTACTTC
>TRBD2|TRBJ2-3|TRBV28|.
CASSSQLAGGGDTQYF
TGTGCCAGCAGTTCGCAACTAGCGGGGGGAGGAGATACGCAGTATTTT
>TRBD1|TRBJ1-1|TRBV7-9|.
CASSPLRDRGSLEAFF
TGTGCCAGCAGCCCCCTCCGGGACAGGGGATCATTGGAAGCTTTCTTT
>.|TRBJ1-4|TRBV7-9|.
CASSLGLVGGTNEKLFF
TGTGCCAGCAGCTTGGGTCTGGTGGGGGGAACTAATGAAAAACTGTTTTTT
>.|TRBJ2-5|TRBV19|.
CASRQNLQETQYF
TGTGCCAGTAGACAGAACCTCCAAGAGACCCAGTACTTC
>.|TRBJ2-1|TRBV7-9|.
CASSPTSWGDNEQFF
TGTGCCAGCAGCCCAACTTCTTGGGGGGACAATGAGCAGTTCTTC
>.|TRBJ2-2|TRBV18|.
CASSPGGANTGELFF
TGTGCCAGCTCACCAGGAGGGGCCAACACCGGGGAGCTGTTTTTT
>.|TRBJ1-1|TRBV30|.
CAWSPVGGPRPEAFF
TGTGCCTGGAGTCCCGTGGGAGGGCCCCGGCCTGAAGCTTTCTTT
>.|TRBJ2-1|TRBV7-2|once
CASSLGWLGGWEQFF
TGTGCCAGCAGCTTGGGGTGGCTAGGGGGATGGGAGCAGTTCTTC
>TRBD1|TRBJ2-5|TRBV5-1|.
CASSLIQGPETQYF
TGCGCCAGCAGCTTAATACAGGGGCCGGAGACCCAGTACTTC
>TRBD2|TRBJ2-7|TRBV2|.
CASSLLAGEAEQYF
TGTGCCAGCAGCCTACTAGCGGGAGAAGCCGAGCAGTACTTC
>TRBD2|TRBJ2-7|TRBV20-1|once
CSASGLAGGSTYEQYF
TGCAGTGCTAGTGGGCTAGCGGGAGGGTCGACCTACGAGCAGTACTTC
>.|TRBJ1-5|TRBV30|.
CAWSGGVFHQPQHF
TGTGCCTGGAGTGGAGGAGTTTTCCATCAGCCCCAGCATTTT
>.|TRBJ2-5|TRBV3-1/TRBV3-2|.
CASSLEETQYF
TGTGCCAGCAGCCTCGAAGAGACCCAGTACTTC
>.|TRBJ2-7|TRBV15|.
CATSSRTSPYEQYF
TGTGCCACCAGCAGCCGTACATCTCCCTACGAGCAGTACTTC
>.|TRBJ1-2|TRBV5-4|once
CASSLQAGSGYYGYTF
TGTGCCAGCAGCTTGCAGGCAGGGTCTGGATACTATGGCTACACCTTC
>TRBD2|TRBJ2-3|TRBV9|.
CASSVSTSGRRSDTQYF
TGTGCCAGCAGCGTATCGACTAGCGGGAGAAGGTCAGATACGCAGTATTTT
>TRBD1|TRBJ2-2|TRBV11-3|.
CASSISRGHNTGELFF
TGTGCCAGCAGCATTTCCAGGGGGCATAACACCGGGGAGCTGTTTTTT
>TRBD1|TRBJ1-5|TRBV13|.
CASSFTGDPNQPQHF
TGTGCCAGCAGCTTCACAGGGGACCCGAATCAGCCCCAGCATTTT
>.|TRBJ2-7|TRBV28|.
CASSTYYEQYF
TGTGCCAGCAGTACCTACTACGAGCAGTACTTC
>TRBD2|TRBJ2-1|TRBV5-5|.
CASSLGSGGPNEQFF
TGTGCCAGCAGCTTGGGGAGCGGGGGCCCCAATGAGCAGTTCTTC
>.|TRBJ2-1|TRBV3-1/TRBV3-2|.
CASSLLGNEQFF
TGTGCCAGCAGTCTACTCGGGAATGAGCAGTTCTTC
>.|TRBJ1-6|TRBV5-1|.
CASSFSRDSPLHF
TGCGCCAGCAGCTTTTCCAGGGATTCACCCCTCCACTTT
>.|TRBJ1-1|TRBV7-3|.
CASSLGGILNTEAFF
TGTGCCAGCAGCTTAGGGGGGATTTTGAACACTGAAGCTTTCTTT
>TRBD1|TRBJ2-7|TRBV27|few
CASRTGQTYEQYF
TGTGCCAGCAGGACGGGACAGACCTACGAGCAGTACTTC
>.|TRBJ1-4|TRBV6-2/TRBV6-3|.
CASSYGEGGKLFF
TGTGCCAGCAGTTACGGAGAGGGCGGAAAACTGTTTTTT
>TRBD2|TRBJ2-1|TRBV5-1|.
CASSFTSGSSYNEQFF
TGCGCCAGCAGTTTTACTAGCGGAAGCTCCTACAATGAGCAGTTCTTC
>.|TRBJ2-3|TRBV19|.
CASSSTGDLTDTQYF
TGTGCCAGTAGTAGTACAGGTGATCTTACAGATACGCAGTATTTT
>.|TRBJ1-3|TRBV7-4|.
CASSFGRAGGNTIYF
TGTGCCAGCAGCTTTGGCAGGGCCGGTGGAAACACCATATATTTT
>TRBD2|TRBJ2-2|TRBV19|once
CASSISGRSNTGELFF
TGTGCCAGTAGTATTAGCGGGAGGTCGAACACCGGGGAGCTGTTTTTT
>.|TRBJ1-3|TRBV6-2/TRBV6-3|.
CASSYLKPGSQDSGNTIYF
TGTGCCAGCAGTTACCTTAAACCGGGTTCTCAAGACTCTGGAAACACCATATATTTT
>.|TRBJ2-2|TRBV24-1|few
CATSVDGSFGELFF
TGTGCCACCAGTGTCGACGGGAGCTTCGGGGAGCTGTTTTTT
>TRBD2|TRBJ2-1|TRBV24-1|once
CATSDLGAGRVF
TGTGCCACCAGTGATTTAGGAGCGGGACGGGTCTTC
>.|TRBJ2-1|TRBV5-1|.
CASSLDSTYNEQFF
TGCGCCAGCAGCTTGGACTCAACCTACAATGAGCAGTTCTTC
>TRBD2|TRBJ2-1|TRBV13|.
CASSPETSGMINEQFF
TGTGCCAGCAGCCCCGAGACTAGCGGGATGATCAATGAGCAGTTCTTC
>.|TRBJ2-3|TRBV6-5|few
CASSYAQPDKLYF
TGTGCCAGCAGTTACGCACAGCCCGATAAGTTATATTTT
>.|TRBJ1-1|TRBV5-6|.
CASRLQGRGNTEAFF
TGTGCCAGCAGGCTCCAGGGCAGGGGGAACACTGAAGCTTTCTTT
>.|TRBJ2-5|TRBV10-2|.
CASSEFKGSQETQYF
TGCGCCAGCAGTGAGTTCAAGGGGTCGCAAGAGACCCAGTACTTC
>TRBD1|TRBJ2-1|TRBV6-6|.
CASSSTGWTYNEQFF
TGTGCCAGCAGTTCGACAGGGTGGACCTACAATGAGCAGTTCTTC
>.|TRBJ2-3|TRBV7-2|.
CASSRGAHLSTDTQYF
TGTGCCAGCAGCCGTGGGGCCCATCTGAGCACAGATACGCAGTATTTT
>TRBD2|TRBJ2-2|TRBV13|few
CASRVLAGAGNTGELFF
TGTGCCAGCAGGGTACTAGCGGGGGCCGGAAACACCGGGGAGCTGTTTTTT
>.|TRBJ2-3|TRBV5-6|.
CASSFPTLPYTDTQYF
TGTGCCAGCAGCTTCCCTACTCTTCCCTACACAGATACGCAGTATTTT
>TRBD1|TRBJ1-4|TRBV28|.
CASTIRTGGSEKLFF
TGTGCCAGCACCATACGGACAGGGGGAAGTGAAAAACTGTTTTTT
>.|TRBJ1-5|TRBV28|few
CASSRGGPQHF
TGTGCCAGCTCGAGAGGTGGGCCCCAGCATTTT